This entry lists 10 T cell receptor beta chains sequenced from one sample in a study of shared clonotypes between healthy human individuals. Profiled with immunoSEQ multiplex PCR; TCRdb holds only in-frame clones, not every one. In the table there are 2 million or so clones, roughly 94% of which are singletons. The sample comprised naive CD4+ T cells sorted from blood. Subset in this sample: CD45RA+ positively selected. These receptors all stem from a man aged 18 to 35 in good health.

The V call is TRBV19, the J call TRBJ1-2, with no clear D. Germline V CDR1 and CDR2: LNHDA, SQIVND (reference sequence). Trimming stripped 6 bases from V and 5 bases from J, with 16 bases between. This CDR3 spans 14 amino acids. In DNA, the CDR3 is TGTGCCAGTAGACTTCAAGGAAGTCGGTATGGCTACACCTTC. It codes for CASRLQGSRYGYTF. Supplemented by reference TRBV19 and TRBJ1-2, the full variable domain reads DGGITQSPKYLFRKEGQNVTLSCEQNLNHDAMYWYRQDPGQGLRLIYYSQIVNDFQKGDIAEGYSVSREKKESFPLTVTSAQKNPTAFYLCASRLQGSRYGYTFGSGTRLTVV.

This chain uses TRBV6-5 with TRBJ2-7; D may match TRBD1 or TRBD2 (6 bases each). This CDR3 is built from 13 residues. V lost 8 bases and J 3 bases, leaving 14 bases between the germline ends. Per the germline V gene, CDR1 is MNHEY and CDR2 is SVGAGI. CDR3 in DNA: TGTGCCAGCTCTAGAGGGGGGCACTACGAGCAGTACTTC. This gives the protein CASSRGGHYEQYF.

This chain joins TRBV10-3 and TRBJ2-3, with 10 bases lining up with TRBD2. Germline V gene sequence: CDR1 ENHRY, CDR2 SYGVKD. The ends lost 2 bases at V and 5 bases at J; junction bases unmatched: 7. This CDR3 contains 16 residues. Written as DNA, the CDR3 is TGTGCCATCAGTGAGGGACTAGCGGCCCGTGGAGATACGCAGTATTTT. This translates into CAISEGLAARGDTQYF.

The V gene is TRBV6-5, the J gene TRBJ1-6, with TRBD1 matching over 9 bases. Looked up from germline, CDR1 is MNHEY and CDR2 is SVGAGI. Trimming cost V 7 bases and J 9 bases; bases outside gene matches: 10. The CDR3 has 15 residues. As DNA, the CDR3 is TGTGCCAGCACCACGGGGGGACAGGGTCTTTCACCCCTCCACTTT. This codes for CASTTGGQGLSPLHF.

The J gene is TRBJ2-2, the V gene TRBV29-1; 12 nucleotides agree with TRBD2. The CDR3 spans 15 residues. The J segment lost 4 bases and the V segment lost 6 bases, leaving 6 bases of the junction unmatched. Germline lookup yields CDR1 SQVTM and CDR2 ANQGSEA. CDR3 in amino acids: CSVQTSGRRTGELFF. The CDR3 DNA reads TGCAGCGTGCAGACTAGCGGGAGACGCACCGGGGAGCTGTTTTTT.

This chain connects TRBV30 to TRBJ1-2; tentatively, D is TRBD1 (6 bases). This CDR3 is 12 amino acids long. V dropped 4 bases and J dropped 6 bases, with 12 bases sitting between them. In germline, CDR1 is GTSNPN, CDR2 SVGIG (reference sequence). The DNA for the CDR3 is TGTGCCTGGACTCCGGGGGGCAATGGCTACACCTTC. Translating it yields CAWTPGGNGYTF.

Concerning this clone itself: At the DNA level, this CDR3 is encoded by other sequences in the same sample as well. The V gene is TRBV10-3, the J gene TRBJ2-7, with D unclear. The V and J ends lost 3 bases and 1 base respectively, with 4 bases between them. Looked up from germline, CDR1 is ENHRY and CDR2 is SYGVKD. The CDR3 is made up of 12 amino acids. CDR3 amino acids: CAISEGSYEQYF. In DNA, the CDR3 is TGTGCCATCAGTGAAGGGTCCTACGAGCAGTACTTC.

V is TRBV10-1 and J is TRBJ2-1; a weak D match, TRBD1 (5 bases). V lost 0 bases to trimming and J lost 7 bases, with 10 bases between them. This CDR3 has 14 residues. CDR1 is WNHNN, CDR2 SYGVQD, per germline (reference sequence). In nucleotides, the CDR3 is TGCGCCAGCAGTGAGTCTCAGGGTTGGAATGAGCAGTTCTTC. Encoded protein: CASSESQGWNEQFF.

On this clone: The identical CDR3 is also encoded by other nucleotide sequences in the sample. This rearrangement joins TRBV28 to TRBJ2-7; no clear D. The CDR3 runs to 11 residues. The germline gives CDR1 MDHEN, CDR2 SYDVKM. Trimming removed 5 bases from V and 4 bases from J, with 6 bases in between. The CDR3 is CASSPRYEQYF. CDR3 DNA: TGTGCCAGCAGTCCACGATACGAGCAGTACTTC.

The V call is TRBV30, the J call TRBJ2-7; D not resolved. The germline CDR1 and CDR2 sequences are GTSNPN and SVGIG (reference sequence). CDR3 length: 11 residues. Trimming pared 2 bases from V and 4 bases from J, leaving 6 bases between. The CDR3 spells CAWSMDYEQYF. The CDR3 DNA reads TGTGCCTGGAGTATGGATTACGAGCAGTACTTC.